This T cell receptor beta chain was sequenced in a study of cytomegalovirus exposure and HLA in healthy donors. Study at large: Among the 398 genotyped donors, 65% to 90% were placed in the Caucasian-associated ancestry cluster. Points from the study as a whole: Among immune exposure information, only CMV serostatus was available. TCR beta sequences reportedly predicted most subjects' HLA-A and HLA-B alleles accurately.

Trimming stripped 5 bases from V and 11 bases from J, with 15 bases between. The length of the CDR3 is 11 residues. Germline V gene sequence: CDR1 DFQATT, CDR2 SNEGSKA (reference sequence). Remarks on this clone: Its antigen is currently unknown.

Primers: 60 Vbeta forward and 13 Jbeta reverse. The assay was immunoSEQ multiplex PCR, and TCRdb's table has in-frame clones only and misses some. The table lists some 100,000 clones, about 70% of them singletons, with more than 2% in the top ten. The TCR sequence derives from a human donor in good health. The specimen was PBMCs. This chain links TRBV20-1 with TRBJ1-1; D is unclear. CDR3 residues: CSAHQRLRAFF. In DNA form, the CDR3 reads TGCAGTGCTCATCAGCGACTGAGGGCTTTCTTT.